Sequencing of this T cell receptor (beta chain) was carried out in a study of CD8 T cells in ankylosing spondylitis. General observations from the study: It was reported that disease-linked clones were significantly enriched in matched ankylosing spondylitis synovial fluid. A TCR beta motif of eight or nine highly homologous variants seemed to mark ankylosing spondylitis blood. Relatively scarce in peripheral blood, disease-linked clones were CD8+. Previous work reported some of these motif variants in the synovial fluid and blood of reactive arthritis.

A remark on this clonotype: The target antigen is unknown.

The CDR3 runs 17 residues. Using its own MiXCR run on the 5' RACE reads, TCRdb lists one record per CDR3 protein. The sample carries roughly 440,000 distinct CDR3 sequences, about 15% recorded once. The sequenced sample consisted of blood, either unsorted or a sorted T cell fraction (not recorded which). This clonotype was sampled from a male donor with ankylosing spondylitis. The V gene is TRBV21-1, the J gene TRBJ1-2; TRBD1 was called by the table and not checked on the DNA. TRBV21-1 is flagged as a pseudogene. CDR3 sequence: CASSKGDRIPLNYGYTF. For the CDR3, the DNA is TGTGCCAGCAGCAAAGGGGACCGAATACCCCTTAACTATGGCTACACCTTC.